This T cell receptor beta chain is from a study of early stage breast cancer tumors. Overall study context: ER+/PR+/HER2- status applied to about 75% of the 16 invasive breast tumors. Approximately 9.4-fold was the mean read coverage per sample.

The method was immunoSEQ multiplex PCR; TCRdb's version includes in-frame clones alone and lacks a portion of them. Among roughly 30,000 clones listed, almost 75% were seen once. Concerning this clone: Its antigen remains unknown.

Findings and limits, study-wide: Enriched TCRB sequences shared across patients were mostly commonly generated sequences. Bulk DNA sequencing of unsorted cells missed chain pairing and markers.

V trimming: 6 bases; J trimming: 8 bases; junction bases outside the gene matches: 8. The CDR3 length is 13 residues. CDR1 is MNHEY and CDR2 is SVGAGI in the germline V gene. This sequence originates from a person aged 35-55 years with breast cancer. The chain employs TRBV6-5 and TRBJ1-2, with 8 nucleotides matching TRBD1. The specimen sequenced was blood. For the CDR3, the DNA is TGTGCCAGCAGCGAAGGACAGGGTCGAGGCTACACCTTC. Encoded protein: CASSEGQGRGYTF.